This TCR beta chain was profiled in a study of blood T cell repertoires in COVID-19. This CDR3 is 18 amino acids long. The germline gives CDR1 LNHDA, CDR2 SQIVND (reference sequence). The J segment lost 3 bases and the V segment lost 5 bases, leaving 9 bases of the junction unmatched. Some clones are missing from TCRdb's copy, which holds only in-frame ones; the method was immunoSEQ multiplex PCR. Of roughly 500,000 clones in the sample, 88% were seen once. Only one count was recorded for this clone. Sequencing was performed on PBMCs or T cells enriched from blood (not recorded which). This rearrangement joins TRBV19 to TRBJ2-1, with 14 positions matching TRBD2. This TCR was sampled from a woman between 35 and 50 years old who had recovered from COVID-19. In nucleotides, the CDR3 is TGTGCCAGTAGTCCCGGGACTAGCGGGAGTTTTGACTACAATGAGCAGTTCTTC. It encodes CASSPGTSGSFDYNEQFF.